This TCR beta chain was identified in a study of monozygotic twins with inflammatory bowel disease. TCRdb reworked the 5' RACE reads into one entry per CDR3 protein, no DNA. The sample table sets out about 450,000 distinct CDR3 sequences. The CDR3 loop spans 14 amino acids. Germline loops: CDR1 SGHDN, CDR2 FVKESK. The sequencing input was blood. The J gene is TRBJ1-2, the V gene TRBV14; TCRdb's D gene call, TRBD1, goes unchecked for lack of DNA. The TCR was taken from a human donor with ulcerative colitis or Crohn's disease, or a healthy co-twin of an affected twin (not recorded which). CDR3 protein: CASSQGNRASGYTF.